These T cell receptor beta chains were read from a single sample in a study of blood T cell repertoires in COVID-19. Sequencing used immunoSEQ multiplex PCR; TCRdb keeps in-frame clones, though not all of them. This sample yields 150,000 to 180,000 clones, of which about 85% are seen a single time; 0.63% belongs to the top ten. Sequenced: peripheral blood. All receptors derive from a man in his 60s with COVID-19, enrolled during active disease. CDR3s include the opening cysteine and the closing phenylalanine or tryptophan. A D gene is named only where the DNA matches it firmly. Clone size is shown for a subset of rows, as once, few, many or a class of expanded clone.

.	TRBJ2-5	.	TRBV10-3	CAIKGAETQYF	TGTGCCATCAAGGGAGCGGAGACCCAGTACTTC
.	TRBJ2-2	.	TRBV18	CASSPQQTGTGNTGELFF	TGTGCCAGCTCACCGCAACAGACCGGGACTGGGAACACCGGGGAGCTGTTTTTT
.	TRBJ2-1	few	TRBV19	CASSGGSSASSYNEQFF	TGTGCCAGTAGTGGGGGCAGTAGTGCTAGCTCCTACAATGAGCAGTTCTTC
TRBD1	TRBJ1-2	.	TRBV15	CATSRDSNYGYTF	TGTGCCACCAGTCGGGACAGTAACTATGGCTACACCTTC
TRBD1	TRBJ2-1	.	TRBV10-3	CAISEPGQGKVEQFF	TGTGCCATCAGTGAGCCGGGACAGGGAAAGGTTGAGCAGTTCTTC
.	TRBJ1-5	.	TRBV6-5	CASSSNAGPQHF	TGTGCCAGCAGCTCAAACGCGGGGCCCCAGCATTTT
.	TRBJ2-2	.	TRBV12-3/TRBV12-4	CASSLGATGELFF	TGTGCCAGCAGTTTGGGGGCAACCGGGGAGCTGTTTTTT
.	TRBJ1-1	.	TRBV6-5	CASSLQMNTEAFF	TGTGCCAGCAGCCTCCAGATGAACACTGAAGCTTTCTTT
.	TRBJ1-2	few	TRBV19	CASSIADRSNYGYTF	TGTGCCAGTAGTATAGCAGACAGATCTAACTATGGCTACACCTTC
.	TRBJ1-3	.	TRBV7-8	CASRGLDTSGNTIYF	TGTGCCAGCAGGGGGCTGGATACCTCTGGAAACACCATATATTTT
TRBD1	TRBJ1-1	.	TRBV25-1	CASSWDRVGNTEAFF	TGTGCCAGCAGCTGGGACAGGGTGGGGAACACTGAAGCTTTCTTT
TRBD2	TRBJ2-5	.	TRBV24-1	CATSRDYQETQYF	TGTGCCACCAGCAGGGACTATCAAGAGACCCAGTACTTC
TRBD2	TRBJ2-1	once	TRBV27	CASSPTGLAGSYNEQFF	TGTGCCAGCAGTCCAACCGGACTAGCGGGAAGTTACAATGAGCAGTTCTTC
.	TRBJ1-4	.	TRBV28	CASKYPGSRVKLFF	TGTGCCAGCAAGTACCCGGGATCCCGGGTAAAACTGTTTTTT
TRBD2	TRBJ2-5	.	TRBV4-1	CASSQDSSGDQETQYF	TGCGCCAGCAGCCAAGACAGTAGCGGGGATCAAGAGACCCAGTACTTC
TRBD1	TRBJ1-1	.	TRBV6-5	CASSYTGQGREAFF	TGTGCCAGCAGTTACACGGGACAGGGAAGAGAAGCTTTCTTT
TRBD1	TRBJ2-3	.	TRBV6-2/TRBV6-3	CASSDRDGMGRTDTQYF	TGTGCCAGCAGTGACAGGGATGGAATGGGACGCACAGATACGCAGTATTTT
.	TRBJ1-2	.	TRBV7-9	CASSLDWKGAGYTF	TGTGCCAGCAGCTTAGACTGGAAAGGGGCTGGCTACACCTTC
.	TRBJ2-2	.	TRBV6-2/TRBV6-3	CASSQSANTGELFF	TGTGCCAGCAGCCAAAGCGCGAACACCGGGGAGCTGTTTTTT
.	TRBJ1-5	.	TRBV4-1	CASSQSWGTLNQPQHF	TGCGCCAGCAGCCAGAGCTGGGGGACACTAAATCAGCCCCAGCATTTT
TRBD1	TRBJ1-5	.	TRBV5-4	CASSPDRGNQPQHF	TGTGCCAGCAGCCCAGACAGGGGCAATCAGCCCCAGCATTTT
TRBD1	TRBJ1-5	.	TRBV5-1	CASSLGQGAVEPQHF	TGCGCCAGCAGCTTGGGTCAGGGGGCGGTGGAGCCCCAGCATTTT
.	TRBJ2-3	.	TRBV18	CASSPPRGAETDTQYF	TGTGCCAGCTCACCACCCCGGGGGGCTGAGACAGATACGCAGTATTTT
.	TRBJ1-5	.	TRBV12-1	CASSFVDSKNQPQHF	TGTGCCAGCAGCTTTGTGGACAGTAAAAATCAGCCCCAGCATTTT
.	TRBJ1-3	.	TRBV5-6	CASTGIRGNTIYF	TGTGCCAGCACAGGGATCCGGGGAAACACCATATATTTT
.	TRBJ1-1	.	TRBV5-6	CASSWSTGPGAFF	TGTGCCAGCAGCTGGTCAACAGGTCCCGGAGCTTTCTTT
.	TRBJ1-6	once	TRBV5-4	CASSVHREVNSPLHF	TGTGCCAGCAGCGTCCACAGAGAAGTTAATTCACCCCTCCACTTT
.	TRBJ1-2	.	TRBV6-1	CASSEYRQVDGYTF	TGTGCCAGCAGTGAGTACAGGCAGGTGGATGGCTACACCTTC
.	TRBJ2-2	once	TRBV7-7	CASSLGGSGSNTGELFF	TGTGCTAGCAGCTTAGGCGGGTCGGGCAGCAACACCGGGGAGCTGTTTTTT
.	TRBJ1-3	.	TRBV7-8	CASRGHPGNTIYF	TGTGCCAGCAGGGGACATCCTGGAAACACCATATATTTT
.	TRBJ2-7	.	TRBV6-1	CASSEWGSSYEQYF	TGTGCCAGCAGTGAATGGGGCTCTTCCTACGAGCAGTACTTC
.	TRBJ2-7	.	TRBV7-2	CASSLGLTVSYEQYF	TGTGCCAGCAGCTTGGGGCTGACAGTCTCCTACGAGCAGTACTTC
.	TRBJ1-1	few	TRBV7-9	CASSSISSRPRSSNTEAFF	TGTGCCAGCAGTTCCATATCGTCCCGGCCCAGGTCCTCGAACACTGAAGCTTTCTTT
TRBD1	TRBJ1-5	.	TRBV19	CASRGQYSNQPQHF	TGTGCCAGTAGGGGACAGTATAGCAATCAGCCCCAGCATTTT
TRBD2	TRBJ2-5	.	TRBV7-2	CASSSGLAGGRETQYF	TGTGCCAGCAGCTCGGGACTAGCGGGGGGCAGAGAGACCCAGTACTTC
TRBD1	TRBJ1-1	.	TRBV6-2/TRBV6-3	CASSYGQGVMNTEAFF	TGTGCCAGCAGTTACGGACAGGGGGTCATGAACACTGAAGCTTTCTTT
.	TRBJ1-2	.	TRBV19	CASSIGQENYGYTF	TGTGCCAGTAGTATAGGACAGGAGAACTATGGCTACACCTTC
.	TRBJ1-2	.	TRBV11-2	CASSLGGTNYGYTF	TGTGCCAGCAGCTTAGGGGGCACGAACTATGGCTACACCTTC